The 24 T cell receptor beta chains presented below share a single source sample, sequenced in a study of cytomegalovirus exposure and HLA in healthy donors. PCR primers comprised 60 Vbeta and 13 Jbeta primers. The repertoire was sequenced with immunoSEQ multiplex PCR; TCRdb's copy has only in-frame clones and lacks some. The table has under 70,000 clones, around 63% seen once. Sequences were obtained from PBMCs. Receptors were obtained from a woman aged 25 to 45 in good health and CMV-seronegative.

J is TRBJ1-4 and V is TRBV6-6, with a tentative D call TRBD1 (5 bases). V was cut by 11 bases and J by 7 bases, with 14 bases left in between. The CDR3 is 12 residues long. In germline, CDR1 is MNHNY, CDR2 SVGAGI (reference sequence). The CDR3, as DNA: TGTGCCGCCGGCGGGACTGGTGAAAAACTGTTTTTT. Residues: CAAGGTGEKLFF.

The chain combines TRBV11-1 with TRBJ1-2, with D perhaps matching TRBD1 (5 bases). The CDR3 is 13 residues long. V was trimmed by 4 bases and J by 2 bases, leaving 8 bases between them. Germline lookup yields CDR1 SGHAT and CDR2 FQDESV (reference sequence). CDR3 bases: TGTGCCAGCAGCTCGACAGTGAACTATGGCTACACCTTC. This sequence encodes CASSSTVNYGYTF.

The chain is built from TRBV6-6 and TRBJ2-3, with D hard to call. Germline V gives CDR1 MNHNY, CDR2 SVGAGI (reference sequence). Trimming removed 5 bases from V and 4 bases from J, with 10 bases in between. There are 13 residues in the CDR3. The CDR3 spells CASSISESDTQYF. CDR3 nucleotides: TGTGCCAGCAGTATTTCCGAGTCAGATACGCAGTATTTT.

Regarding this clone: A much larger clone sits a single nucleotide away, making a read error possible. The rearrangement uses TRBV11-2 and TRBJ1-2; 7 bases match TRBD1. The germline gives CDR1 SGHAT, CDR2 FQNNGV. This CDR3 contains 12 residues. The V segment lost 4 bases and the J segment 4 bases; nucleotides outside the gene matches: 0. CDR3 nucleotides: TGTGCCAGCAGCTGGACAGGCTATGGCTACACCTTC. This encodes CASSWTGYGYTF.

This clone is a singleton in its sample. V usage is TRBV30 and J usage is TRBJ1-2, with 8 bases aligning to TRBD1. V lost 4 bases, J lost 4 bases, and 5 bases stayed unmatched. From germline, CDR1 is GTSNPN and CDR2 SVGIG (reference sequence). The CDR3 is 13 amino acids. The CDR3 is CAWISGGGYGYTF. In DNA, the CDR3 is TGTGCCTGGATTTCAGGGGGCGGCTATGGCTACACCTTC.

This chain connects TRBV9 to TRBJ1-2, with 7 nucleotides matching TRBD1. Germline trimming cut 3 bases from V and 7 bases from J; bases unmatched to any gene: 9. The CDR3 length is 14 residues. Germline CDR1 is SGDLS and CDR2 is YYNGEE. CDR3 DNA: TGTGCCAGCAGCGCCCTGGGGCAGGGGGTTGGCTACACCTTC. Translating gives CASSALGQGVGYTF.

The chain combines TRBV11-2 with TRBJ1-3, with 9 bases identical to TRBD1. The CDR3 is 15 amino acids. The junction had 4 bases not matched to a gene; V was cut back by 6 bases and J by 1 base. The germline V gene has CDR1 SGHAT and CDR2 FQNNGV. CDR3 bases: TGTGCCAGCAGGTCCGGGACAGGGTCTGGAAACACCATATATTTT. Protein product: CASRSGTGSGNTIYF.

The V call is TRBV11-3, the J call TRBJ2-7; 7 nucleotides match TRBD1. CDR1 SGHNT and CDR2 YENEEA come from the germline V gene. There are 14 residues in the CDR3. V was pared by 3 bases and J by 7 bases, with 9 bases of the junction left unmatched. The CDR3 reads CASSFLNEQGEQYF. CDR3 DNA: TGTGCCAGCAGCTTTTTAAACGAACAGGGGGAGCAGTACTTC.

About this clone: The junction departs from germline at one end; a sequencing error may be responsible. The V call is TRBV7-3, the J call TRBJ2-5, with a weak D call TRBD2 (5 bases). Germline V gene sequence: CDR1 SGHTA, CDR2 FQGTGA. The CDR3 length is 14 residues. The CDR3: CASSLTGELETQYF. CDR3 coding DNA: TGTGCCAGCAGCCTAACCGGGGAGTTAGAGACCCAGTACTTC.

This clone was detected only a few times. This rearrangement joins TRBV7-8 to TRBJ2-7; the D is unclear. The germline gives CDR1 SGHVS, CDR2 FQNEAQ. The CDR3 runs 13 residues. Trimming took 7 bases from V and 2 from J, leaving 12 bases between them. CDR3 sequence (DNA): TGTGCCAGCAACTCTGGGCCGGCCTACGAGCAGTACTTC. It is translated as CASNSGPAYEQYF.

The chain joins TRBV5-1 to TRBJ1-2, with 11 bases that match TRBD1. Looked up from germline, CDR1 is SGHRS and CDR2 is YFSETQ. The CDR3 runs to 15 residues. Trimming removed 6 bases from V and 4 bases from J; junction bases left unmatched: 8. CDR3 nucleotide sequence: TGCGCCAGCAAACCGGGACAGGGGGTAATCTATGGCTACACCTTC. Its translation: CASKPGQGVIYGYTF.

This sequence joins TRBV7-9 and TRBJ2-6, with D tentatively TRBD1 (5 bases). CDR3 size: 15 residues. CDR1 and CDR2 (germline): SEHNR, FQNEAQ (reference sequence). V lost 3 bases and J 1 base, leaving 7 bases between the germline ends. The DNA for the CDR3 is TGTGCCAGCAGCTTCCAGGGTTCTGGGGCCAACGTCCTGACTTTC. It is translated as CASSFQGSGANVLTF.

This chain links TRBV7-6 with TRBJ2-6; D gene uncertain. Trimming took 1 base from V and 0 from J, leaving 10 bases between them. The CDR3 is made up of 17 amino acids. Germline V gene sequence: CDR1 SGHVS, CDR2 FNYEAQ. CDR3 nucleotide sequence: TGTGCCAGCAGCTTAGTGTCACGGTACTCTGGGGCCAACGTCCTGACTTTC. It yields the protein CASSLVSRYSGANVLTF.

The V call is TRBV19, the J call TRBJ1-5, with a tentative D call TRBD1 (5 bases). Trimming took 1 base from V and 3 from J, leaving 10 bases between them. This CDR3 has 15 amino acids. The germline V gene encodes CDR1 LNHDA and CDR2 SQIVND (reference sequence). CDR3 loop: CASSIVYRFNQPQHF. The CDR3 coding sequence is TGTGCCAGTAGTATAGTTTACAGGTTCAATCAGCCCCAGCATTTT.

CDR3 sequence (DNA): TGTGCCAGCAGTTTTGGGACTAGCGGGGCTCTAATTCAGTACTTC. Translated: CASSFGTSGALIQYF. The chain is built from TRBV28 and TRBJ2-4, with 13 bases identical to TRBD2. Per the germline V gene, CDR1 is MDHEN and CDR2 is SYDVKM. V shed 3 bases and J 10 bases; nucleotides not matched to a gene: 6. The CDR3 loop spans 15 amino acids.

This chain uses TRBV6-1 with TRBJ2-5; D gene unclear. CDR1 and CDR2 from the germline V gene are MNHNS and SASEGT. There are 10 residues in the CDR3. The CDR3 spells CVTYPEAQYF. DNA of the CDR3: TGTGTCACTTACCCCGAGGCCCAGTACTTC.

This rearrangement joins TRBV5-5 to TRBJ2-7, with 8 bases identical to TRBD1. V gave up 4 bases and J gave up 5 bases; unmatched junction bases: 2. The germline CDR1 and CDR2 sequences are SGHKS and YYEKEE (reference sequence). CDR3 length equals 12 residues. Here the CDR3 reads CASSGQGDEQYF. CDR3 bases: TGTGCCAGCAGCGGACAGGGTGACGAGCAGTACTTC.

The V and J genes are TRBV5-4 and TRBJ1-4, with 8 bases lining up with TRBD1. Germline trimming cut 2 bases from V and 3 bases from J; bases unmatched to any gene: 6. The germline V gene encodes CDR1 SGHNT and CDR2 YYREEE (reference sequence). The CDR3 has 16 amino acids. CDR3 nucleotide sequence: TGTGCCAGCAGCTTTGGGCAGGGGGCGGCTAATGAAAAACTGTTTTTT. Translating gives CASSFGQGAANEKLFF.

This clone was observed a few times. V gene TRBV6-5 combines with J gene TRBJ1-2; no clear D gene. CDR3 length equals 13 residues. V was shortened by 0 bases and J by 7 bases, with 9 bases between the two germline ends. From germline, CDR1 is MNHEY and CDR2 SVGAGI. CDR3 protein: CASSYSGVLGYTF. The DNA for the CDR3 is TGTGCCAGCAGTTACTCCGGGGTCCTTGGCTACACCTTC.

CDR3 sequence reads: CASSQPGTGGYEQYF. The CDR3 DNA follows: TGCGCCAGCAGTCAGCCCGGGACAGGGGGCTACGAGCAGTACTTC. The rearrangement uses TRBV23-1 and TRBJ2-7, with 11 bases matching TRBD1. TRBV23-1 falls under the ORF class, with uncertain function. J lost 3 bases, V lost 3 bases, and 4 bases had no gene match. CDR3 size: 15 residues.

V gene TRBV10-3 combines with J gene TRBJ2-7; 8 positions agree with TRBD1. V lost 6 bases, J lost 2 bases, and 6 bases stayed unmatched. CDR3 length equals 14 residues. Germline values: CDR1 ENHRY, CDR2 SYGVKD. In DNA, the CDR3 is TGTGCCATCAGGACAGGGGAATACGCCTACGAGCAGTACTTC. Its protein product is CAIRTGEYAYEQYF.

The chain is built from TRBV28 and TRBJ1-2; 7 bases match TRBD1. Germline V CDR1 and CDR2: MDHEN, SYDVKM. The V and J ends lost 6 bases and 6 bases, in that order; junction bases with no gene match: 13. The CDR3 contains 15 residues. CDR3 protein: CASSTPPTGSNGYTF. CDR3 sequence (DNA): TGTGCCAGCAGCACCCCCCCGACAGGGTCGAATGGCTACACCTTC.

The V and J genes are TRBV5-1 and TRBJ2-1; 11 nucleotides match TRBD2. V lost 4 bases, J lost 10 bases, and 13 bases stayed unmatched. Germline assignment: CDR1 SGHRS and CDR2 YFSETQ. The CDR3 sequence is 16 residues long. CDR3 bases: TGCGCCAGCAGCCGGCCCCCGACTAGCGGGGAGGGGGAGCAGTTCTTC. This translates into CASSRPPTSGEGEQFF.

Regarding this clone: The junction departs from germline at one end; a sequencing error may be responsible. This chain links TRBV28 with TRBJ1-6, with TRBD1 matching over 9 bases. CDR3 length: 15 amino acids. Per germline, CDR1 MDHEN and CDR2 SYDVKM. In DNA, the CDR3 is TGTGCCGGCAGTTTATTGGGACAGGGAGGATCACCCCTCCACTTT. Translated, it gives CAGSLLGQGGSPLHF.